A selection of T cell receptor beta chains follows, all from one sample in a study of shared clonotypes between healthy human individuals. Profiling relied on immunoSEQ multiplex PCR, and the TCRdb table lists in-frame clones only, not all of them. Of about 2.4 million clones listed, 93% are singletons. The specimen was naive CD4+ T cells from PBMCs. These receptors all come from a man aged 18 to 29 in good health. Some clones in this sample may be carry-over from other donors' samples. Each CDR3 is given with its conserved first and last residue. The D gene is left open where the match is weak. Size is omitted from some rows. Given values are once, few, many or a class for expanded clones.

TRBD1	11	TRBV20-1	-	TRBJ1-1	CSAASQGYAFF	TGCAGTGCTGCTTCACAGGGGTACGCTTTCTTT
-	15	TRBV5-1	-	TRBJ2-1	CASNPGGASYNEQFF	TGCGCCAGCAACCCTGGCGGGGCCTCCTACAATGAGCAGTTCTTC
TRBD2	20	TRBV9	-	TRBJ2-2	CASSRSGTSGRAGDTGELFF	TGTGCCAGCAGCCGATCTGGGACTAGCGGGAGGGCCGGGGACACCGGGGAGCTGTTTTTT
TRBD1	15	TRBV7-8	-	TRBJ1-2	CASSPEGGAVGGYTF	TGTGCCAGCAGCCCAGAAGGGGGCGCAGTGGGTGGCTACACCTTC
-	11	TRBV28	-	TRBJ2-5	CASSSRETQYF	TGTGCCAGCAGCTCCCGGGAGACCCAGTACTTC
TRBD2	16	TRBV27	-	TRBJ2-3	CASSKPASGGRYTQYF	TGTGCCAGCAGCAAACCGGCTAGCGGGGGACGGTATACGCAGTATTTT
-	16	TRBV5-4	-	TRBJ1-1	CASSLAQQGGGTEAFF	TGTGCCAGCAGCTTGGCGCAACAGGGAGGGGGCACTGAAGCTTTCTTT
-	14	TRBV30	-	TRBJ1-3	CAWMGGFAGNTIYF	TGTGCCTGGATGGGCGGGTTCGCTGGAAACACCATATATTTT
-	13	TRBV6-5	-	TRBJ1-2	CASRRTAYYGYTF	TGTGCCAGCAGGAGGACCGCATACTATGGCTACACCTTC
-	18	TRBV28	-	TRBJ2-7	CASSPPGLTSKPPKGQYF	TGTGCCAGCAGTCCTCCGGGACTCACCTCAAAGCCCCCAAAGGGGCAGTACTTC
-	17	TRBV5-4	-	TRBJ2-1	CASSFVLFRLSGNEQFF	TGTGCCAGCAGCTTCGTGTTATTCAGATTATCGGGGAATGAGCAGTTCTTC
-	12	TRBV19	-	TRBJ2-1	CASSIGDSEQFF	TGTGCCAGTAGTATAGGGGACTCCGAGCAGTTCTTC
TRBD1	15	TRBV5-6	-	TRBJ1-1	CASSFEDRGSTEAFF	TGTGCCAGCAGCTTCGAGGACAGGGGGTCCACTGAAGCTTTCTTT
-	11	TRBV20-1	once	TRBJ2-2	CSARDLHRRAF	TGCAGTGCTAGAGATCTCCACCGCCGGGCTTTT
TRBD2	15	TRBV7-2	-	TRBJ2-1	CASSDHGGRDNEQFF	TGTGCCAGCAGCGACCATGGCGGGAGGGACAATGAGCAGTTCTTC
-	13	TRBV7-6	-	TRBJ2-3	CASSLTTADTQYF	TGTGCCAGCAGCTTAACGACTGCAGATACGCAGTATTTT
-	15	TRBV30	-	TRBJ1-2	CAWSGKDRGPTGYTF	TGTGCCTGGAGTGGGAAGGACAGAGGGCCTACTGGCTACACCTTC
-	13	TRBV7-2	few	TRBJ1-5	CASSPFSNQPQHF	TGTGCCAGCAGCCCCTTTAGCAATCAGCCCCAGCATTTT
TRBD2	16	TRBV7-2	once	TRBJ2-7	CASSWRRVAGASEQYF	TGTGCCAGCAGCTGGCGGAGGGTAGCGGGAGCGAGCGAGCAGTACTTC
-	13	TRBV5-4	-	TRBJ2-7	CASSLQGPYEQYF	TGTGCCAGCAGCTTACAGGGCCCCTACGAGCAGTACTTC
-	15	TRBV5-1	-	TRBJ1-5	CASSLTTGSNQPQHF	TGCGCCAGCAGCTTGACCACAGGCAGCAATCAGCCCCAGCATTTT
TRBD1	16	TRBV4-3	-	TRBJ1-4	CASSHGQGARWEKLFF	TGCGCCAGCAGCCATGGACAGGGGGCGCGGTGGGAAAAACTGTTTTTT
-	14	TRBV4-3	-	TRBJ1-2	CASSQDGRGGGYTF	TGCGCCAGCAGCCAAGACGGGAGGGGCGGTGGCTACACCTTC
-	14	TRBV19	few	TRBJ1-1	CASSIWGLNTEAFF	TGTGCCAGTAGTATTTGGGGCCTGAACACTGAAGCTTTCTTT
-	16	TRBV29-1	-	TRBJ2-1	CSVEDLAGHNYDEQFF	TGCAGCGTTGAAGATCTCGCAGGGCATAACTACGATGAGCAGTTCTTC
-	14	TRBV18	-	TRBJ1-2	CASSQRGANYGYTF	TGTGCCAGCTCCCAAAGGGGGGCTAACTATGGCTACACCTTC
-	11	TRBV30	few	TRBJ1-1	CAWSVPGASFF	TGTGCCTGGAGTGTCCCAGGGGCGTCTTTCTTT
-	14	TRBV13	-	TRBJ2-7	CASSLARTAYEQYF	TGTGCCAGCAGCTTAGCGCGGACAGCCTACGAGCAGTACTTC
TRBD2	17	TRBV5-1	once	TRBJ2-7	CASSFRLAGYPSYEQYF	TGCGCCAGCAGCTTCCGGCTAGCGGGCTACCCCAGCTACGAGCAGTACTTC
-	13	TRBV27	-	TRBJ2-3	CASSLVLRDTQYF	TGTGCCAGCAGTTTAGTCCTGAGGGATACGCAGTATTTT
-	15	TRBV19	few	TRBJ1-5	CASSDRAYSNQPQHF	TGTGCCAGTAGTGACAGAGCATATAGCAATCAGCCCCAGCATTTT
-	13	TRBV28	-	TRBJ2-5	CASKRGRQETQYF	TGTGCCAGTAAGCGCGGAAGACAAGAGACCCAGTACTTC
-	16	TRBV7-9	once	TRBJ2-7	CASSFALEVRPYEQYF	TGTGCCAGCAGCTTCGCTCTAGAGGTGAGGCCCTACGAGCAGTACTTC
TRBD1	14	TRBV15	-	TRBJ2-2	CATRGQGATGELFF	TGTGCCACCCGCGGACAGGGGGCGACCGGGGAGCTGTTTTTT
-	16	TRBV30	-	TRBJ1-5	CAWSVPTGARNQPQHF	TGTGCCTGGAGTGTCCCTACGGGGGCAAGGAATCAGCCCCAGCATTTT
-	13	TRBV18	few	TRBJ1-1	CASSPVAAGEAFF	TGTGCCAGCTCACCAGTGGCTGCGGGTGAAGCTTTCTTT
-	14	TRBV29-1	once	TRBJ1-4	CSALRQGSGEKLFF	TGCAGCGCCCTTAGGCAGGGAAGTGGGGAAAAACTGTTTTTT
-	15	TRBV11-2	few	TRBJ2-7	CASRLRVIGPYEQYF	TGTGCCAGCAGACTCAGGGTGATTGGGCCCTACGAGCAGTACTTC
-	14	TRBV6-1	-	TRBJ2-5	CASSDHRAWETQYF	TGTGCCAGCAGTGATCACAGGGCATGGGAGACCCAGTACTTC
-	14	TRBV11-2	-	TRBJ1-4	CASSFIATNEKLFF	TGTGCCAGCAGCTTTATTGCAACTAATGAAAAACTGTTTTTT
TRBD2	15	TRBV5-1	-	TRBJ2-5	CASSLGTSVQETQYF	TGCGCCAGCAGCTTAGGGACTAGCGTGCAAGAGACCCAGTACTTC
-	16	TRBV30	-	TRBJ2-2	CAWNRGPSPNTGELFF	TGTGCCTGGAACCGGGGCCCGTCCCCGAACACCGGGGAGCTGTTTTTT
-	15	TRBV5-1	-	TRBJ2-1	CASSSLSGLLNEQFF	TGCGCCAGCAGCTCCCTCAGCGGATTACTAAATGAGCAGTTCTTC
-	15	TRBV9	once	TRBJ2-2	CASTPSARNTGELFF	TGTGCCAGCACCCCTAGCGCCAGGAACACCGGGGAGCTGTTTTTT